This entry features one TCR beta chain sequence. Its cognate antigen is unknown. TCRdb's table, derived via immunoSEQ multiplex PCR, lists solely in-frame clones and lacks some. The sample shows around 58,000 clones, around nine tenths of them seen only once. The data originate from a study of OX40 agonist ivuxolimab in advanced cancers. Overall study context: Patients were dosed with the agonistic anti-OX40 (CD134) antibody ivuxolimab. One patient with hepatocellular carcinoma and two with cutaneous melanoma, three in all, had partial responses. The study's findings and limits: Average numbers of expanded clones were greater in CD8+ T cells than in CD4+.

CDR1 LNHNV and CDR2 YYDKDF come from the germline V gene (reference sequence). Between the trimmed V and J ends, which lost 0 bases and 4 bases, there was a span of 10 bases. This CDR3 is 15 amino acids long. The chain recombines TRBV15 with TRBJ1-3, with D uncertain. The receptor was isolated from an adult with an advanced solid tumor such as melanoma, head and neck, liver or kidney cancer. Sequencing used CD4+ or CD8+ T cells sorted from blood, obtained in a trial of the OX40 agonist ivuxolimab. The CDR3 nucleotides read TGTGCCACCAGCAGAGATTCGGGTACGGGAAACACCATATATTTT. Translated, it gives CATSRDSGTGNTIYF.